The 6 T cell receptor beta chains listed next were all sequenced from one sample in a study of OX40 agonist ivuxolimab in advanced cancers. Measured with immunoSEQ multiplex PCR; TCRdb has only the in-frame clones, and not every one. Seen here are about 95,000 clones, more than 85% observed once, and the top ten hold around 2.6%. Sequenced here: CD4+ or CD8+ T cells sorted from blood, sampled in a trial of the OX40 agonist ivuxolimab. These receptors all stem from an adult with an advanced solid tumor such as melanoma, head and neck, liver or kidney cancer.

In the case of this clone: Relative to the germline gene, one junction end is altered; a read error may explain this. The CDR3 DNA follows: TGTGCCAGCAGCTTGGGGATTAGCAATCGGCCCCAGCATTTT. Protein: CASSLGISNRPQHF. This sequence joins TRBV5-6 and TRBJ1-5; D is ambiguous. This CDR3 spans 14 amino acids. CDR1 and CDR2 (germline): SGHDT, YYEEEE.

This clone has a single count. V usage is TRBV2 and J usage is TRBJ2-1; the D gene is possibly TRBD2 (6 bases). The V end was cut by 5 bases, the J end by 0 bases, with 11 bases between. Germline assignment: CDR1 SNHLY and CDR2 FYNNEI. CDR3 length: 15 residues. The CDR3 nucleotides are TGTGCCAGCAGTACCAGCGGGTCCTCCTACAATGAGCAGTTCTTC. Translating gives CASSTSGSSYNEQFF.

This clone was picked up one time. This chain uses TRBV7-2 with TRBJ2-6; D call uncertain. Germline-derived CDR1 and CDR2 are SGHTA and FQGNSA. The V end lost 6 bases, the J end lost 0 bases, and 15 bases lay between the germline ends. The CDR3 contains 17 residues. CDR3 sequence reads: CASRPKITGSGANVLTF. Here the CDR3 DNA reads TGTGCCAGCAGGCCCAAAATTACGGGCTCTGGGGCCAACGTCCTGACTTTC.

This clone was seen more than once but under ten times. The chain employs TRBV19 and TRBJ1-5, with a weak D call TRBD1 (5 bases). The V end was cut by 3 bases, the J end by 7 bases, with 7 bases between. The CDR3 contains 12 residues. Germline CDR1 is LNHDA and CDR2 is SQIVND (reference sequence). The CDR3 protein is CASSMWGQPQHF. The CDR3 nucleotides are TGTGCCAGTAGTATGTGGGGGCAGCCCCAGCATTTT.

The CDR3 loop is CASSGAQNEKLFF. The CDR3 nucleotides are TGTGCCAGCAGTGGGGCCCAGAATGAAAAACTGTTTTTT. The chain combines TRBV28 with TRBJ1-4; D is perhaps TRBD1 (5 bases). V lost 5 bases to trimming and J lost 5 bases, with 9 bases between them. Germline V gene sequence: CDR1 MDHEN, CDR2 SYDVKM. The CDR3 has 13 amino acids.

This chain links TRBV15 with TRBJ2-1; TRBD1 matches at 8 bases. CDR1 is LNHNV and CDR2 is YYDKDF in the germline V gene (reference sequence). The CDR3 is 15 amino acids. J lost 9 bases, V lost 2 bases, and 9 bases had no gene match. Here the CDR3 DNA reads TGTGCCACCAGCAGAAGACAGGGGTCGTCAGGTGAGCAGTTCTTC. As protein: CATSRRQGSSGEQFF. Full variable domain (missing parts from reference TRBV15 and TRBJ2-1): DAMVIQNPRYQVTQFGKPVTLSCSQTLNHNVMYWYQQKSSQAPKLLFHYYDKDFNNEADTPDNFQSRRPNTSFCFLDIRSPGLGDTAMYLCATSRRQGSSGEQFFGPGTRLTVL.